Shown below are 21 T cell receptor beta chains from a single sample sequenced in a study of shared clonotypes between healthy human individuals. Profiling relied on immunoSEQ multiplex PCR, and the TCRdb table lists in-frame clones only, not all of them. Here the sample spans about 1 million clones, approximately 68% being singletons. The specimen sequenced was memory CD4+ T cells sorted from blood. Subset specified: CD45RA-negative fraction. These receptors were obtained from a man aged 18 to 29 in good health.

Turning to this clone: At the DNA level, this CDR3 is encoded by other sequences in the same sample as well. V is TRBV5-1 and J is TRBJ1-5, with unresolved D. Trimming removed 0 bases from V and 2 bases from J, with 9 bases in between. The CDR3 contains 15 residues. Germline V gene lookup returns CDR1 SGHRS and CDR2 YFSETQ. For the CDR3, the DNA is TGCGCCAGCAGCTTGGCCGGGGAAGGCAATCAGCCCCAGCATTTT. Translating gives CASSLAGEGNQPQHF. Combining the CDR3 with reference TRBV5-1 and TRBJ1-5 gives the whole variable domain KAGVTQTPRYLIKTRGQQVTLSCSPISGHRSVSWYQQTPGQGLQFLFEYFSETQRNKGNFPGRFSGRQFSNSRSEMNVSTLELGDSALYLCASSLAGEGNQPQHFGDGTRLSIL.

This chain connects TRBV19 to TRBJ1-2, with a possible D match to TRBD1 (5 bases). The CDR3 extends over 13 amino acids. The germline V and J ends were trimmed by 5 bases and 3 bases, with 10 bases remaining between them. The germline V gene has CDR1 LNHDA and CDR2 SQIVND (reference sequence). The CDR3 DNA sequence: TGTGCCAGTAGTCAGGGCTGGGACTATGGCTACACCTTC. This codes for CASSQGWDYGYTF.

The table lists this clone with a few counts. The chain joins TRBV7-2 to TRBJ2-5; 10 bases fit TRBD2. Looked up from germline, CDR1 is SGHTA and CDR2 is FQGNSA. CDR3 length: 19 residues. Trimming at V came to 0 bases and at J to 4 bases, leaving 14 bases not matched to a gene. CDR3 region: CASSLALSPSGSIRETQYF. CDR3 sequence (DNA): TGTGCCAGCAGCTTAGCGCTTTCGCCTAGCGGGAGTATACGAGAGACCCAGTACTTC.

About this clone itself: Sequence at one end of the junction differs from germline and may be a read error. This chain links TRBV6-5 with TRBJ1-4, with D possibly matching TRBD1 (6 bases). Germline CDR1 is MNHEY and CDR2 is SVGAGI. The CDR3 consists of 15 residues. CDR3 region: CASSRTGTTNEKLFF. CDR3 bases: TGTGCCAGCAGTAGGACCGGGACAACAAATGAAAAACTGTTTTTT.

This clone occurred once. J is TRBJ1-2 and V is TRBV28; TRBD1 agrees at 9 bases. The CDR3 consists of 17 residues. Germline V gene sequence: CDR1 MDHEN, CDR2 SYDVKM. With 4 bases clipped from V and 0 bases from J, the junction kept 9 bases outside the gene matches. The CDR3 nucleotides read TGTGCCAGCAGTTCCCCGGGACAGGGCCCGCCTAACTATGGCTACACCTTC. Its protein product is CASSSPGQGPPNYGYTF.

The rearrangement joins TRBV10-3 to TRBJ2-3; D not resolved. Looked up from germline, CDR1 is ENHRY and CDR2 is SYGVKD. The CDR3 runs to 14 residues. Deletions cut 7 bases from V and 2 bases from J, with 13 bases between. The CDR3 is CAINPDGFTDTQYF. In nucleotides, the CDR3 is TGTGCCATCAACCCCGACGGATTCACAGATACGCAGTATTTT.

The chain joins TRBV19 to TRBJ1-5; 10 bases align to TRBD1. Germline loops: CDR1 LNHDA, CDR2 SQIVND (reference sequence). The CDR3 is made up of 13 amino acids. Trimming at V came to 6 bases and at J to 6 bases, leaving 2 bases not matched to a gene. CDR3 coding DNA: TGTGCCAGTAGGAGGACAGGGGGTCAGCCCCAGCATTTT. This translates into CASRRTGGQPQHF.

The sample holds a few counts of this clone. The CDR3 nucleotides read TGTGCCAGCAGTGTGACAGGGGGCAGGGGCTACACCTTC. It translates to CASSVTGGRGYTF. This sequence joins TRBV28 and TRBJ1-2; 10 bases match TRBD1. Germline V lookup: CDR1 MDHEN, CDR2 SYDVKM. The J segment lost 8 bases and the V segment lost 5 bases, leaving 5 bases of the junction unmatched. This CDR3 contains 13 residues.

The rearrangement uses TRBV12-5 and TRBJ1-3; the match to TRBD1 covers 9 bases. The germline V gene encodes CDR1 LGHNT and CDR2 FRNRAP. This CDR3 is built from 21 residues. J was trimmed by 0 bases and V by 3 bases; bases with no gene match: 18. This CDR3 reads CASGFLVLGGQGPGSGNTIYF. CDR3 sequence (DNA): TGTGCTAGTGGTTTTTTAGTGCTGGGGGGACAGGGCCCTGGCTCTGGAAACACCATATATTTT.

Ten or more counts support this clone. The V call is TRBV11-3, the J call TRBJ2-1; TRBD1 matches at 7 bases. The trim removed 3 bases at V and 7 bases at J, leaving 3 bases unmatched. This CDR3 comprises 13 residues. Germline lookup yields CDR1 SGHNT and CDR2 YENEEA. The CDR3 sequence is CASSLETGNEQFF. CDR3 bases: TGTGCCAGCAGCTTGGAGACAGGGAATGAGCAGTTCTTC.

The rearrangement links TRBV18 to TRBJ1-1; D is perhaps TRBD1 (5 bases). This CDR3 contains 14 residues. The germline V and J ends were trimmed by 3 bases and 4 bases, with 12 bases remaining between them. Germline assignment: CDR1 KGHSH and CDR2 LQKENI. CDR3 loop: CASSPDPGGTEAFF. The CDR3 DNA sequence: TGTGCCAGCTCACCCGACCCGGGGGGCACTGAAGCTTTCTTT.

This clone was observed a single time. This chain connects TRBV30 to TRBJ2-3, with D possibly being TRBD1 (5 bases). V dropped 6 bases and J dropped 0 bases, with 13 bases sitting between them. Germline V gene sequence: CDR1 GTSNPN, CDR2 SVGIG (reference sequence). The CDR3 runs to 14 residues. The CDR3 sequence: CACRWGTSTDTQYF. For the CDR3, the DNA is TGTGCCTGTCGTTGGGGCACTAGCACAGATACGCAGTATTTT.

This chain links TRBV6-1 with TRBJ2-3, with a weak D call TRBD2 (6 bases). Germline assignment: CDR1 MNHNS and CDR2 SASEGT. The germline V and J ends were trimmed by 5 bases and 14 bases, with 14 bases remaining between them. The CDR3 has 11 amino acids. The CDR3 loop is CASSSRDLRYF. CDR3 in DNA: TGTGCCAGCAGTTCCCGGGACTTGCGGTATTTT.

The chain employs TRBV29-1 and TRBJ2-7, with D possibly TRBD2 on 6 matching bases. V was cut by 7 bases and J by 10 bases, with 17 bases left in between. This CDR3 has 11 residues. Germline V gene data show CDR1 as SQVTM and CDR2 as ANQGSEA. The CDR3 nucleotides are TGCAGCGCCACCTCGGGGACTTCACAGTACTTC. This codes for CSATSGTSQYF.

The chain uses TRBV30 and TRBJ2-1; TRBD1 agrees at 8 bases. The CDR3 length is 11 residues. In germline, CDR1 is GTSNPN, CDR2 SVGIG (reference sequence). The junction had 5 bases not matched to a gene; V was cut back by 4 bases and J by 12 bases. DNA of the CDR3: TGTGCCTGGAAAACAGGGGGGCGGCAGTTCTTC. It encodes CAWKTGGRQFF. The whole variable domain, remainder taken from reference TRBV30 and TRBJ2-1, is SQTIHQWPATLVQPVGSPLSLECTVEGTSNPNLYWYRQAAGRGLQLLFYSVGIGQISSEVPQNLSASRPQDRQFILSSKKLLLSDSGFYLCAWKTGGRQFFGPGTRLTVL.

J is TRBJ2-3 and V is TRBV5-1; 9 positions agree with TRBD2. CDR1 and CDR2 from the germline V gene are SGHRS and YFSETQ. V shed 3 bases and J 2 bases; nucleotides not matched to a gene: 4. The CDR3 is 15 residues long. The CDR3 sequence: CASSSAGGYTDTQYF. CDR3 coding DNA: TGCGCCAGCAGCTCGGCGGGGGGGTACACAGATACGCAGTATTTT.

This rearrangement joins TRBV30 to TRBJ1-1; D not resolved. V lost 2 bases to trimming and J lost 1 base, with 11 bases between them. This CDR3 has 14 amino acids. Germline V gene data show CDR1 as GTSNPN and CDR2 as SVGIG (reference sequence). CDR3 sequence (DNA): TGTGCCTGGAGTTATGGGCAGCCGAACACTGAAGCTTTCTTT. This gives the protein CAWSYGQPNTEAFF.

Concerning this clone itself: The same CDR3 can be traced to other DNA sequences in this sample. This sequence joins TRBV6-6 and TRBJ1-5; tentatively, D is TRBD1 (5 bases). Trimming cost V 5 bases and J 0 bases, with 8 bases left between them. Germline CDR1 reads MNHNY; CDR2 reads SVGAGI (reference sequence). The CDR3 spans 14 residues. The chain's CDR3 is CASSRGDSNQPQHF. The CDR3 DNA reads as TGTGCCAGCAGTCGGGGGGATAGCAATCAGCCCCAGCATTTT.

The V call is TRBV30, the J call TRBJ2-4; D might be TRBD1 or TRBD2, each matching 6 bases. Per germline, CDR1 GTSNPN and CDR2 SVGIG (reference sequence). V lost 2 bases, J lost 0 bases, and 11 bases lay in between. This CDR3 is built from 15 residues. This CDR3 is CAWSKGGAAKNIQYF. The CDR3 DNA is TGTGCCTGGAGTAAGGGGGGAGCAGCCAAAAACATTCAGTACTTC.

This clone was observed a few times. Here the CDR3 reads CASSPHPGQHF. The CDR3, as DNA: TGCGCCAGCAGCCCACACCCCGGCCAGCATTTT. The chain is built from TRBV4-3 and TRBJ1-5; no clear D. The CDR3 is 11 residues long. CDR1 is LGHNA and CDR2 is YSLEER in the germline V gene. Trimming stripped 4 bases from V and 12 bases from J, with 10 bases between.

The J gene is TRBJ1-1, the V gene TRBV15; D unresolved. Trimming took 8 bases from V and 1 from J, leaving 11 bases between them. This CDR3 is 13 amino acids long. Germline loops: CDR1 LNHNV, CDR2 YYDKDF (reference sequence). The CDR3 DNA follows: TGTGCCACCGTTGGGCGGCCGAACACTGAAGCTTTCTTT. Its protein product is CATVGRPNTEAFF.